One TCR beta chain is described in this entry. The antigen is undetermined. Assay: immunoSEQ multiplex PCR; the TCRdb copy retains only in-frame clones and omits some. The repertoire consists of tens of thousands of clones, with 76% occurring once and the leading ten covering 5% to 6.5%. This entry comes from a study of vaccination effects on CD4 cells after COVID-19. Before sequencing, viral peptide pools were used by the ViraFEST assay to expand antigen-specific CD4+ T cells. Upon completion of under eleven days in culture, CD4+ T cells were isolated. SARS-CoV-2 infection was confirmed by PCR in the person between March and December 2020. A density of about 2 million PBMC per well was used; these cells were cultured with approximately 9.3 IU/ml IL-2 and about 10 ug/ml peptides. The germline V gene encodes CDR1 SGHRS and CDR2 YFSETQ. The germline V and J ends were trimmed by 6 bases and 2 bases, with 17 bases remaining between them. The CDR3 sequence is 15 residues long.

This sequence was found in a human donor who had a prior SARS-CoV-2 infection. This material consisted of CD4+ T cells from PBMCs cultured with HIV peptides, taken before COVID-19 vaccination. The subset is: HIV-1 Nef peptide pool negative control/reference culture. J is TRBJ1-2 and V is TRBV5-1, with a possible D match to TRBD1 (6 bases). CDR3 amino acids: CASNRGTNPNYGYTF. The CDR3 region has the DNA TGCGCCAGCAATAGGGGGACGAACCCCAACTATGGCTACACCTTC.